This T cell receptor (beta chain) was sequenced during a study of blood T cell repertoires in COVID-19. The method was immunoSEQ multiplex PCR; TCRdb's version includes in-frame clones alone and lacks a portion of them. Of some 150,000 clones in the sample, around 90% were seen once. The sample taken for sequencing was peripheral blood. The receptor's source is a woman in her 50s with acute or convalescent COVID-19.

CDR3 bases: TGTGCCAGCAGCTTGTTCGGACAGGGGGCACCTGAAGCTTTCTTT. Protein sequence: CASSLFGQGAPEAFF. This chain links TRBV5-6 with TRBJ1-1; 11 bases agree with TRBD1. Germline V lookup: CDR1 SGHDT, CDR2 YYEEEE. Trimming cost V 1 base and J 6 bases; bases outside gene matches: 5. The CDR3 has 15 residues. The complete variable domain, with remaining parts taken from reference TRBV5-6 and TRBJ1-1, reads DAGVTQSPTHLIKTRGQQVTLRCSPKSGHDTVSWYQQALGQGPQFIFQYYEEEERQRGNFPDRFSGHQFPNYSSELNVNALLLGDSALYLCASSLFGQGAPEAFFGQGTRLTVV.